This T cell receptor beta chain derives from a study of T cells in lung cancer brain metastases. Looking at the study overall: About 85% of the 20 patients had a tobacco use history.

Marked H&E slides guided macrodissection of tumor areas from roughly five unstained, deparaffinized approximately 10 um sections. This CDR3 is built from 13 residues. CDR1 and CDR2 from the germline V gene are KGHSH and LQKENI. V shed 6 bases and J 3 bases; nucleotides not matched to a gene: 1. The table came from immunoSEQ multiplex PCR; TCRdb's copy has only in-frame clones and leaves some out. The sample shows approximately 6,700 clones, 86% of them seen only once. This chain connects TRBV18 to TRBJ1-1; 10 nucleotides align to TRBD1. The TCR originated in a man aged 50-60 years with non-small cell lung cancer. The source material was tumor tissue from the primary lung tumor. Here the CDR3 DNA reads TGTGCCAGCTCCGGGACAGGGGACACTGAAGCTTTCTTT. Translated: CASSGTGDTEAFF.